The rows below give T cell receptor beta chains drawn from one sample of a study of blood T cells in healthy people across ages. MiXCR, applied by TCRdb to the 5' RACE reads, yields one record per CDR3 protein. The sample yields fewer than 1,200,000 distinct CDR3 sequences, about 25% seen once. This sample was also put to use in a study of T cells of mothers and their children.

The sample was blood. These TCRs come from a girl aged 2-10 years in good health. CDR3s include the opening cysteine and the closing phenylalanine or tryptophan. The order of the fields is D gene, CDR3 length, clone size, J gene, V gene, CDR3 protein, CDR3 DNA. D genes are given only for firm matches. Only some rows state a clone size, as once, few, many or a class for expanded clones.

d_call: TRBD2
cdr3_length: 17
clone_size: NA
j_call: TRBJ2-2
v_call: TRBV5-4
cdr3_aa: CASSPGLAGEATGELFF
cdr3_nt: TGTGCCAGCAGCCCGGGACTAGCGGGAGAGGCCACCGGGGAGCTGTTTTTT

d_call: NA
cdr3_length: 14
clone_size: NA
j_call: TRBJ2-7
v_call: TRBV28
cdr3_aa: CASSLLDRPVEQYF
cdr3_nt: TGTGCCAGCAGTTTATTGGACAGACCGGTCGAGCAGTACTTC

d_call: NA
cdr3_length: 15
clone_size: few
j_call: TRBJ2-5
v_call: TRBV4-1
cdr3_aa: CASSGPGLSGETQYF
cdr3_nt: TGCGCCAGCAGCGGCCCGGGGCTGTCCGGAGAGACCCAGTACTTC

d_call: TRBD2
cdr3_length: 17
clone_size: NA
j_call: TRBJ2-1
v_call: TRBV2
cdr3_aa: CASSALLLAGGNNEQFF
cdr3_nt: TGTGCCAGCAGCGCCCTTCTCCTAGCGGGGGGGAACAATGAGCAGTTCTTC

d_call: TRBD2
cdr3_length: 16
clone_size: NA
j_call: TRBJ2-3
v_call: TRBV9
cdr3_aa: CASSVGLARFTDTQYF
cdr3_nt: TGTGCCAGCAGCGTAGGACTAGCGCGTTTCACAGATACGCAGTATTTT

d_call: TRBD1
cdr3_length: 15
clone_size: few
j_call: TRBJ1-1
v_call: TRBV12-3/TRBV12-4
cdr3_aa: CASSINRGANTEAFF
cdr3_nt: TGTGCCAGCAGTATAAACAGGGGGGCGAACACTGAAGCTTTCTTT

d_call: TRBD2
cdr3_length: 16
clone_size: NA
j_call: TRBJ2-3
v_call: TRBV7-9
cdr3_aa: CASSLGLADSTDTQYF
cdr3_nt: TGTGCCAGCAGCTTGGGACTAGCGGATAGCACAGATACGCAGTATTTT

d_call: NA
cdr3_length: 13
clone_size: few
j_call: TRBJ2-2
v_call: TRBV7-6
cdr3_aa: CASSLGRPGELFF
cdr3_nt: TGTGCCAGCAGCTTAGGACGTCCCGGGGAGCTGTTTTTT

d_call: NA
cdr3_length: 12
clone_size: few
j_call: TRBJ2-5
v_call: TRBV20-1
cdr3_aa: CSSGSPTETQYF
cdr3_nt: TGCAGTTCCGGTTCTCCGACGGAGACCCAGTACTTC

d_call: NA
cdr3_length: 13
clone_size: NA
j_call: TRBJ1-1
v_call: TRBV5-6
cdr3_aa: CASSFPGDGEAFF
cdr3_nt: TGTGCCAGCAGCTTTCCCGGTGACGGTGAAGCTTTCTTT

d_call: NA
cdr3_length: 13
clone_size: NA
j_call: TRBJ1-1
v_call: TRBV9
cdr3_aa: CASSVEGSGEAFF
cdr3_nt: TGTGCCAGCAGCGTAGAAGGGTCCGGCGAAGCTTTCTTT

d_call: TRBD2
cdr3_length: 17
clone_size: NA
j_call: TRBJ2-1
v_call: TRBV20-1
cdr3_aa: CSARDLRGLAGVNEQFF
cdr3_nt: TGCAGTGCTAGAGATCTCAGAGGACTAGCGGGGGTAAATGAGCAGTTCTTC

d_call: TRBD2
cdr3_length: 17
clone_size: NA
j_call: TRBJ2-7
v_call: TRBV3-1
cdr3_aa: CASSHQTGLAHTYEQYF
cdr3_nt: TGTGCCAGCAGCCACCAAACCGGACTAGCGCATACCTACGAGCAGTACTTC

d_call: NA
cdr3_length: 14
clone_size: NA
j_call: TRBJ2-3
v_call: TRBV4-3
cdr3_aa: CASSQAFLVDTQYF
cdr3_nt: TGCGCCAGCAGCCAAGCCTTCTTAGTAGATACGCAGTATTTT

d_call: NA
cdr3_length: 15
clone_size: few
j_call: TRBJ2-5
v_call: TRBV6-5
cdr3_aa: CASSYSVGGTETQYF
cdr3_nt: TGTGCCAGCAGTTACTCGGTCGGGGGAACGGAGACCCAGTACTTC

d_call: NA
cdr3_length: 13
clone_size: few
j_call: TRBJ2-3
v_call: TRBV12-3/TRBV12-4
cdr3_aa: CASRWGLADTQYF
cdr3_nt: TGTGCCAGCAGGTGGGGCCTGGCAGATACGCAGTATTTT

d_call: NA
cdr3_length: 11
clone_size: NA
j_call: TRBJ2-1
v_call: TRBV29-1
cdr3_aa: CSVDSTNEQFF
cdr3_nt: TGCAGCGTTGATAGTACCAATGAGCAGTTCTTC

d_call: TRBD2
cdr3_length: 17
clone_size: NA
j_call: TRBJ2-3
v_call: TRBV5-1
cdr3_aa: CASSLRTSGGALDTQYF
cdr3_nt: TGCGCCAGCAGCTTGAGGACTAGCGGGGGGGCCCTAGATACGCAGTATTTT

d_call: NA
cdr3_length: 13
clone_size: NA
j_call: TRBJ2-5
v_call: TRBV18
cdr3_aa: CASSRSSQETQHF
cdr3_nt: TGTGCCAGCTCACGCTCGAGCCAAGAGACCCAGCACTTC

d_call: NA
cdr3_length: 15
clone_size: NA
j_call: TRBJ1-1
v_call: TRBV12-3/TRBV12-4
cdr3_aa: CASSLARPRGPEAFF
cdr3_nt: TGTGCCAGCAGTTTAGCCCGGCCCCGGGGCCCTGAAGCTTTCTTT

d_call: TRBD1
cdr3_length: 18
clone_size: few
j_call: TRBJ2-2
v_call: TRBV7-2
cdr3_aa: CASSVGQGRGVNTGGLFF
cdr3_nt: TGTGCCAGCAGCGTGGGACAGGGTAGGGGGGTAAACACCGGGGGGCTGTTTTTT

d_call: NA
cdr3_length: 13
clone_size: few
j_call: TRBJ2-1
v_call: TRBV7-9
cdr3_aa: CASSNNYEGEQFF
cdr3_nt: TGTGCCAGCAGCAACAACTACGAGGGTGAGCAGTTCTTC

d_call: NA
cdr3_length: 13
clone_size: few
j_call: TRBJ1-3
v_call: TRBV12-3/TRBV12-4
cdr3_aa: CASSEAWGNTIYF
cdr3_nt: TGTGCCAGCAGTGAGGCCTGGGGAAACACCATATATTTT

d_call: NA
cdr3_length: 13
clone_size: few
j_call: TRBJ1-6
v_call: TRBV7-9
cdr3_aa: CASSFGQHSPLHF
cdr3_nt: TGTGCCAGCAGCTTCGGACAGCATTCACCCCTCCACTTT

d_call: NA
cdr3_length: 13
clone_size: NA
j_call: TRBJ2-3
v_call: TRBV12-3/TRBV12-4
cdr3_aa: CASARGPSIPQYF
cdr3_nt: TGTGCCAGCGCGCGGGGGCCCAGCATTCCGCAGTATTTT

d_call: NA
cdr3_length: 13
clone_size: NA
j_call: TRBJ2-7
v_call: TRBV29-1
cdr3_aa: CSVAQGKFYEQYF
cdr3_nt: TGCAGCGTTGCCCAGGGGAAGTTCTACGAGCAGTACTTC

d_call: NA
cdr3_length: 14
clone_size: once
j_call: TRBJ2-7
v_call: TRBV4-2
cdr3_aa: CASSQNPGPYEQYF
cdr3_nt: TGTGCCAGCAGCCAAAACCCGGGACCCTACGAGCAGTACTTC

d_call: TRBD2
cdr3_length: 14
clone_size: NA
j_call: TRBJ2-5
v_call: TRBV12-3/TRBV12-4
cdr3_aa: CASNSMSGEETQYF
cdr3_nt: TGTGCCAGCAACTCCATGAGCGGGGAAGAGACCCAGTACTTC

d_call: NA
cdr3_length: 16
clone_size: few
j_call: TRBJ2-1
v_call: TRBV29-1
cdr3_aa: CSVRTASGSSYNEQFF
cdr3_nt: TGCAGCGTCCGGACAGCCAGTGGCTCCTCCTACAATGAGCAGTTCTTC

d_call: NA
cdr3_length: 13
clone_size: few
j_call: TRBJ1-1
v_call: TRBV7-9
cdr3_aa: CASSREYGTEAFF
cdr3_nt: TGTGCCAGCAGCAGAGAGTACGGCACTGAAGCTTTCTTT

d_call: NA
cdr3_length: 12
clone_size: many
j_call: TRBJ2-5
v_call: TRBV29-1
cdr3_aa: CSVGQLQETQYF
cdr3_nt: TGCAGCGTTGGTCAGCTCCAAGAGACCCAGTACTTC

d_call: NA
cdr3_length: 15
clone_size: NA
j_call: TRBJ2-5
v_call: TRBV27
cdr3_aa: CASSDSGGGWETQYF
cdr3_nt: TGTGCCAGCAGTGATTCAGGTGGGGGGTGGGAGACCCAGTACTTC

d_call: TRBD1
cdr3_length: 13
clone_size: NA
j_call: TRBJ2-2
v_call: TRBV29-1
cdr3_aa: CSVIRGLNGELFF
cdr3_nt: TGCAGCGTCATCAGGGGGCTCAACGGGGAGCTGTTTTTT

d_call: NA
cdr3_length: 15
clone_size: few
j_call: TRBJ2-6
v_call: TRBV7-9
cdr3_aa: CASSSYLSGANVLTF
cdr3_nt: TGTGCCAGCAGCTCCTACCTCTCTGGGGCCAACGTCCTGACTTTC

d_call: TRBD2
cdr3_length: 14
clone_size: NA
j_call: TRBJ2-2
v_call: TRBV2
cdr3_aa: CASLGGPYTGELFF
cdr3_nt: TGTGCCAGCTTGGGAGGGCCGTACACCGGGGAGCTGTTTTTT

d_call: NA
cdr3_length: 13
clone_size: NA
j_call: TRBJ1-2
v_call: TRBV6-2/TRBV6-3
cdr3_aa: CASSRSHRDGYTF
cdr3_nt: TGTGCCAGCAGCCGCTCCCACAGGGATGGCTACACCTTC

d_call: TRBD2
cdr3_length: 15
clone_size: NA
j_call: TRBJ2-5
v_call: TRBV7-2
cdr3_aa: CASSLRGGGAETQYF
cdr3_nt: TGTGCCAGCAGCTTACGAGGCGGGGGGGCAGAGACCCAGTACTTC

d_call: TRBD2
cdr3_length: 19
clone_size: few
j_call: TRBJ2-1
v_call: TRBV5-6
cdr3_aa: CASSLVAGGLMVAYNEQFF
cdr3_nt: TGTGCCAGCAGCTTGGTTGCGGGAGGCCTAATGGTGGCCTACAATGAGCAGTTCTTC